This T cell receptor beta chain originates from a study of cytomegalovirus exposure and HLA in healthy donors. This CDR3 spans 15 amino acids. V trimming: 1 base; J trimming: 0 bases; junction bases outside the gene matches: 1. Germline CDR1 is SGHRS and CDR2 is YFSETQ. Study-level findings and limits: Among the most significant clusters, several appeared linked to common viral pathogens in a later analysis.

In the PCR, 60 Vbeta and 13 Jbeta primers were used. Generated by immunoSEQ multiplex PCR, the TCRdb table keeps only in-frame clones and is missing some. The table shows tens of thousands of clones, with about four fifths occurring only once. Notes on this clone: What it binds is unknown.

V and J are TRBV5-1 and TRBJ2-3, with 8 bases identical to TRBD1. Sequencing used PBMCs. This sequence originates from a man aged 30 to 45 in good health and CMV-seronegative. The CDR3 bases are TGCGCCAGCAGCTTGACAGGGGGGAGCACAGATACGCAGTATTTT. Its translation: CASSLTGGSTDTQYF. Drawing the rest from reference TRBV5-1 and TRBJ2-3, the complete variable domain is KAGVTQTPRYLIKTRGQQVTLSCSPISGHRSVSWYQQTPGQGLQFLFEYFSETQRNKGNFPGRFSGRQFSNSRSEMNVSTLELGDSALYLCASSLTGGSTDTQYFGPGTRLTVL.